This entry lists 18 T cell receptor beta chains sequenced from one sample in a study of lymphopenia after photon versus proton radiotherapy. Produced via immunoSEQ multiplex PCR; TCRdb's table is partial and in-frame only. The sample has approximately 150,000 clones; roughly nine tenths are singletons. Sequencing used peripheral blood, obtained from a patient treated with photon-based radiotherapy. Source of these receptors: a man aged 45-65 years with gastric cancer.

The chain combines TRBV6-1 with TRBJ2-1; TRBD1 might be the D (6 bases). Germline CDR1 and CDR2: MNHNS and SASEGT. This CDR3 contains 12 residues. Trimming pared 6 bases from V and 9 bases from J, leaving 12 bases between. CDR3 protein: CASRLGGSEQFF. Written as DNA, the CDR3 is TGTGCCAGCAGACTTGGGGGCAGTGAGCAGTTCTTC.

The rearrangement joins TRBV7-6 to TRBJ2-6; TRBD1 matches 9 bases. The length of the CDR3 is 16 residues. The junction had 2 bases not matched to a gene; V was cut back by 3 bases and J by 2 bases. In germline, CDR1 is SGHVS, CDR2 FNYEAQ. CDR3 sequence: CASSLGTGTGANVLTF. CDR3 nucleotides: TGTGCCAGCAGCTTGGGGACAGGGACTGGGGCCAACGTCCTGACTTTC.

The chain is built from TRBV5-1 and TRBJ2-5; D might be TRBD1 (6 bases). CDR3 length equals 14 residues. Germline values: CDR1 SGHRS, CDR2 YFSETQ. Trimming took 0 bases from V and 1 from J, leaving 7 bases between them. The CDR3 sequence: CASSLGQAQETQYF. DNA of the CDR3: TGCGCCAGCAGCTTGGGACAGGCCCAAGAGACCCAGTACTTC.

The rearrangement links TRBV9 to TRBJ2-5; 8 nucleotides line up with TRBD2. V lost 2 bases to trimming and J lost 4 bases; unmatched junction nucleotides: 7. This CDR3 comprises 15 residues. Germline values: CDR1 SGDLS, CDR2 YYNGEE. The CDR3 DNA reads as TGTGCCAGCAGCGTGGGCTTAACTAGCGGAGAGACCCAGTACTTC. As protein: CASSVGLTSGETQYF.

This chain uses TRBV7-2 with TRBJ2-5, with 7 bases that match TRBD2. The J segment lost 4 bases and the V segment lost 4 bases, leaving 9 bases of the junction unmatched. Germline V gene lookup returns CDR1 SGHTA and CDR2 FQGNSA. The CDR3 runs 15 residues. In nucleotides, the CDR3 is TGTGCCAGCAGCTCACGAGGGGCTAGCGGAGAGACCCAGTACTTC. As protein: CASSSRGASGETQYF.

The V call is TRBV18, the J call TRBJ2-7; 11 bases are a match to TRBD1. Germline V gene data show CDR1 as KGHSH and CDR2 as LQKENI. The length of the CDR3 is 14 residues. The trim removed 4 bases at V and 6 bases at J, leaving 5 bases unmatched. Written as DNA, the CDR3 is TGTGCCAGCTCACTCGTCGGGACAGGGGGCGAGCAGTACTTC. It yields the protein CASSLVGTGGEQYF. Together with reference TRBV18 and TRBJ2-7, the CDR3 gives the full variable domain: NAGVMQNPRHLVRRRGQEARLRCSPMKGHSHVYWYRQLPEEGLKFMVYLQKENIIDESGMPKERFSAEFPKEGPSILRIQQVVRGDSAAYFCASSLVGTGGEQYFGPGTRLTVT.

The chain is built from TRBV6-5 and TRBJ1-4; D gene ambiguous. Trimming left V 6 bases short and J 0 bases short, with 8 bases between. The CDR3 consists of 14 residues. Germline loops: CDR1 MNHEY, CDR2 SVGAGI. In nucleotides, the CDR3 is TGTGCCAGCAGCCACACTGCAACTAATGAAAAACTGTTTTTT. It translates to CASSHTATNEKLFF.

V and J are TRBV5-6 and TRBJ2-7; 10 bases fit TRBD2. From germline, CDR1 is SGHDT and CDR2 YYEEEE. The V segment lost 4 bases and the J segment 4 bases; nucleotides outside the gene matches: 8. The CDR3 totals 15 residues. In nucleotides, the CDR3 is TGTGCCAGCAGCAGACCGGGACTAGCGACTTACGAGCAGTACTTC. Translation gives CASSRPGLATYEQYF.

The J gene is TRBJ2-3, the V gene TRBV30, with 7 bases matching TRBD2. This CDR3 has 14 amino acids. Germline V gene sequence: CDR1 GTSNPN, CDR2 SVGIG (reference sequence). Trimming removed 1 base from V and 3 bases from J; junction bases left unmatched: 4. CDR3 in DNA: TGTGCCTGGAGTGCTAGCGGAGCAACAGATACGCAGTATTTT. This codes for CAWSASGATDTQYF.

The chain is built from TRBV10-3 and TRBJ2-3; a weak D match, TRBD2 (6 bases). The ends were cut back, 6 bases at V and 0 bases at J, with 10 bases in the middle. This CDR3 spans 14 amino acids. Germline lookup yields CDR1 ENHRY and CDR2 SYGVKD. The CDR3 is CAIRSGGSTDTQYF. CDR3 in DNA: TGTGCCATCAGAAGTGGGGGGAGCACAGATACGCAGTATTTT.

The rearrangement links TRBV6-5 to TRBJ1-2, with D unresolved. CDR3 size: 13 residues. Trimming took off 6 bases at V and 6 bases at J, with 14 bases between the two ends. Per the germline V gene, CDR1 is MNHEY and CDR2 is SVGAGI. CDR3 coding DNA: TGTGCCAGCAGCCCGAGGGAGGCGAATGGCTACACCTTC. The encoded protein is CASSPREANGYTF.

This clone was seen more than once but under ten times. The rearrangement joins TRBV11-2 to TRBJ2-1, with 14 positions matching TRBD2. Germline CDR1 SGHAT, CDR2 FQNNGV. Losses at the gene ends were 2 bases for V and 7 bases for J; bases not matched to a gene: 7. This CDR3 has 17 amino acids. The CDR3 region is CASSLFRLAGGPNEQFF. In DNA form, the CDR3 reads TGTGCCAGCAGCTTATTTCGACTAGCGGGAGGGCCAAATGAGCAGTTCTTC.

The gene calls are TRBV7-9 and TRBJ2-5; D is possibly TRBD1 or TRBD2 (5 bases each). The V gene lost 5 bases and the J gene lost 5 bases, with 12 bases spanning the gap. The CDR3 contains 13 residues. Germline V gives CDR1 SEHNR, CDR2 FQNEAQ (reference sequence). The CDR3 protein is CASSPGTRETQYF. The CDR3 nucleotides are TGTGCCAGCAGCCCCGGGACGAGGGAGACCCAGTACTTC.

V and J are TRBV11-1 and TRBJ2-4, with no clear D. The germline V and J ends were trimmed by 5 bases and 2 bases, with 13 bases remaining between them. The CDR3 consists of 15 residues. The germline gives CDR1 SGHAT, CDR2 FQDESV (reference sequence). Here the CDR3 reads CASSQPGDPKNIQYF. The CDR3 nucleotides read TGTGCCAGCAGCCAACCCGGAGACCCCAAAAACATTCAGTACTTC.

CDR3 bases: TGTGCCAGCTCAAACGGAAGTCGGGCTAATGAAAAACTGTTTTTT. This encodes CASSNGSRANEKLFF. V usage is TRBV18 and J usage is TRBJ1-4; D not resolved. This CDR3 has 15 residues. The germline V and J ends were trimmed by 5 bases and 3 bases, with 13 bases remaining between them. CDR1 is KGHSH and CDR2 is LQKENI in the germline V gene.

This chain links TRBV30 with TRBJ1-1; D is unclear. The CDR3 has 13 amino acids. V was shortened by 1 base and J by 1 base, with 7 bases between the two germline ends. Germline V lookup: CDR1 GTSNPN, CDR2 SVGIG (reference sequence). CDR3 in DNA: TGTGCCTGGAGTGGGCAAAAGAACACTGAAGCTTTCTTT. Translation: CAWSGQKNTEAFF.

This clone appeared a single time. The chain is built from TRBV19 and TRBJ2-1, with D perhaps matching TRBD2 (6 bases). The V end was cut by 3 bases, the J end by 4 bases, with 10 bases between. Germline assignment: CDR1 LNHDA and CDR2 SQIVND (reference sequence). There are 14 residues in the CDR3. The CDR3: CASSILAEYNEQFF. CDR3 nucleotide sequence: TGTGCCAGTAGTATCTTAGCGGAGTACAATGAGCAGTTCTTC.

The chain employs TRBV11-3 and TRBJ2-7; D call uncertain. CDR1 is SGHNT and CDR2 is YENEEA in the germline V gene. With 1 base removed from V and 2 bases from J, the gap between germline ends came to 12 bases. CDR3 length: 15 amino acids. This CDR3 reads CASSLGPGTPYEQYF. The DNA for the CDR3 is TGTGCCAGCAGCTTAGGCCCGGGTACCCCCTACGAGCAGTACTTC. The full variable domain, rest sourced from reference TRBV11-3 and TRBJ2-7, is EAGVVQSPRYKIIEKKQPVAFWCNPISGHNTLYWYLQNLGQGPELLIRYENEEAVDDSQLPKDRFSAERLKGVDSTLKIQPAELGDSAVYLCASSLGPGTPYEQYFGPGTRLTVT.